This note documents a single TCR beta chain sequence. There are many counts of this clonotype. The specificity of this receptor is unknown. Base qualities were left out, and no much larger clone turns up one base away. This record belongs to a study of response to subunit inactivated influenza vaccine (dated by TCRdb to 2016 to 2019). Background on the whole study: To follow how T cells responded to a trivalent subunit inactivated influenza vaccine, the researchers relied on deep quantitative profiling of the T cell receptor repertoire. Findings and caveats that apply to the study as a whole: It was suggested by the authors that each seasonal influenza vaccination may recruit only a limited number of new T cells.

The library was prepared using RT-PCR. The sequencer listed for this sample is Illumina HiSeq 2500. TCRdb cleaned the public reads at Q25 with fastp, built clones with MiXCR and kept in-frame beta chains. Each entry merges the rows of one CDR3 protein and shows their most common DNA and genes. For this sample there are more than 400,000 distinct CDR3 sequences; roughly 7.6% appear just once. Jointly, the top ten make up about 12% of the sample. CDR1 and CDR2, looked up from the germline V gene, are MGHRA and YSYEKL. At the junction V is shortened by 0 bases and J by 12 bases, with 12 bases in between. The CDR3 numbers 13 residues from cysteine through phenylalanine. The entry retains the CDR3 DNA only, 39 bases that are in frame from base 1.

The sequence came from a man between 50 and 75 years old who received an inactivated influenza vaccine. Donor details come from another sample of the same person, matched by shared clones. Material: PBMCs from blood, obtained 23 months after vaccination. The V and J genes are TRBV4-1 and TRBJ2-1; the D gene cannot be named for sure. The nucleotides read TGCGCCAGCAGCCAAGAACCGGGCTACCGGCAGTTCTTC. Its protein product is CASSQEPGYRQFF.